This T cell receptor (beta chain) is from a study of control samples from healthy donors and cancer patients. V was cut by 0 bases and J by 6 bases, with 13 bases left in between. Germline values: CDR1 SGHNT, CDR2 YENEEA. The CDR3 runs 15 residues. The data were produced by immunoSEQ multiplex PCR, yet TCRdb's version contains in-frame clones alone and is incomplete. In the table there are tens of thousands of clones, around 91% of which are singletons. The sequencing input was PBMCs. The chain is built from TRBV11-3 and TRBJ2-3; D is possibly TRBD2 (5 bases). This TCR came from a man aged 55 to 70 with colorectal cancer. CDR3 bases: TGTGCCAGCAGCTTAGATGGCACTAGTTGGGATACGCAGTATTTT. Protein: CASSLDGTSWDTQYF.